The 21 T cell receptor beta chains given below trace back to one sample, sequenced in a study of CD8 T cells in Susac syndrome. RNA in amounts of roughly 0.45 to 1 ug was reverse transcribed with random hexamers. TCRdb reprocessed the immunoSEQ multiplex PCR reads via MiXCR and lists one record per CDR3 protein. Here the sample spans 250,000 to 300,000 distinct CDR3 sequences, 85% being singletons. The material sequenced was CD8+ T cells from PBMCs. The receptors stem from a human donor with multiple sclerosis.

This chain links TRBV11-1 with TRBJ2-5, with D possibly matching TRBD1 (6 bases). Trimming pared 4 bases from V and 0 bases from J, leaving 18 bases between. CDR3 length: 17 residues. Germline values: CDR1 SGHAT, CDR2 FQDESV (reference sequence). The CDR3 sequence: CASSSRQELTNQETQYF. The CDR3 bases are TGTGCCAGCAGCTCCCGACAGGAGCTCACGAACCAAGAGACCCAGTACTTC.

The CDR3 nucleotides are TGTGCCAGCAGCGGGAAGAGGCCCTCCTACAATGAGCAGTTCTTC. Protein sequence: CASSGKRPSYNEQFF. The V call is TRBV9, the J call TRBJ2-1; D is uncertain. The V end lost 3 bases, the J end lost 0 bases, and 10 bases lay between the germline ends. The CDR3 is 15 residues long. The germline gives CDR1 SGDLS, CDR2 YYNGEE. The variable domain in full, completed from reference TRBV9 and TRBJ2-1, reads DSGVTQTPKHLITATGQRVTLRCSPRSGDLSVYWYQQSLDQGLQFLIQYYNGEERAKGNILERFSAQQFPDLHSELNLSSLELGDSALYFCASSGKRPSYNEQFFGPGTRLTVL.

CDR3 sequence: CASSLGFSRAREKLFF. The CDR3 DNA reads TGTGCCAGCAGCTTAGGATTCAGCCGGGCTCGGGAAAAACTGTTTTTT. The J gene is TRBJ1-4, the V gene TRBV7-9; D is uncertain. CDR3 size: 16 residues. In germline, CDR1 is SEHNR, CDR2 FQNEAQ (reference sequence). Trimming removed 1 base at V and 8 bases at J, with 17 bases between.

In this sample, this clonotype turned up a few times. The gene calls are TRBV29-1 and TRBJ2-3, with 8 bases that match TRBD1. CDR3 length: 13 residues. Germline V CDR1 and CDR2: SQVTM, ANQGSEA. V was clipped by 7 bases and J by 6 bases; unmatched bases: 9. DNA of the CDR3: TGCAGCGCTGGACAGGGCTCAGATGATACGCAGTATTTT. Its protein is CSAGQGSDDTQYF.

The chain links TRBV20-1 to TRBJ2-5; 8 bases line up with TRBD2. With V trimmed by 0 bases and J by 2 bases, 8 bases remained unmatched. The CDR3 has 16 residues. Germline-derived CDR1 and CDR2 are DFQATT and SNEGSKA (reference sequence). CDR3: CSARDLVSSGQETQYF. CDR3 coding DNA: TGCAGTGCTAGAGATCTGGTGTCTAGCGGGCAAGAGACCCAGTACTTC.

The genes are TRBV7-9 and TRBJ2-7; D possibly corresponds to TRBD1 (5 bases). Germline V gives CDR1 SEHNR, CDR2 FQNEAQ (reference sequence). This CDR3 comprises 13 residues. V was shortened by 7 bases and J by 3 bases, with 13 bases between the two germline ends. In DNA, the CDR3 is TGTGCCAGCAATACCTACCAGGGCTACGAGCAGTACTTC. Translation gives CASNTYQGYEQYF.

The chain uses TRBV11-1 and TRBJ2-3; no firm D call. The CDR3 has 16 amino acids. CDR1 SGHAT and CDR2 FQDESV come from the germline V gene (reference sequence). Trimming stripped 0 bases from V and 0 bases from J, with 10 bases between. CDR3 in DNA: TGTGCCAGCAGCTTAGCGCGCATAGGGAGCACAGATACGCAGTATTTT. Protein sequence: CASSLARIGSTDTQYF.

This clonotype showed up just once. The rearrangement uses TRBV28 and TRBJ2-7; TRBD2 matches 7 bases. With V trimmed by 6 bases and J by 2 bases, 7 bases remained unmatched. Germline CDR1 and CDR2: MDHEN and SYDVKM. This CDR3 has 14 residues. The CDR3 coding sequence is TGTGCCAGCAGGATGCGGGGGTTTGCCTACGAGCAGTACTTC. Its translation is CASRMRGFAYEQYF.

The CDR3 protein is CASSIGGGNNEQFF. In DNA form, the CDR3 reads TGTGCCAGTAGTATAGGGGGAGGGAACAATGAGCAGTTCTTC. This sequence joins TRBV19 and TRBJ2-1, with 7 bases that match TRBD2. CDR1 and CDR2 (germline): LNHDA, SQIVND (reference sequence). V trimming: 1 base; J trimming: 5 bases; junction bases outside the gene matches: 2. The CDR3 spans 14 residues.

The rearrangement joins TRBV6-2 or TRBV6-3 to TRBJ1-1; D is ambiguous. The CDR3 has 15 amino acids. Germline CDR1 is MNHEY and CDR2 is SVGEGT. Trimming left V 2 bases short and J 0 bases short, with 10 bases between. The CDR3 coding sequence is TGTGCCAGCAGTTACAGACCCCTAATGAACACTGAAGCTTTCTTT. Residues: CASSYRPLMNTEAFF.

The genes are TRBV19 and TRBJ2-4; 7 bases match TRBD2. Germline CDR1 reads LNHDA; CDR2 reads SQIVND (reference sequence). Trimming cost V 1 base and J 8 bases; bases outside gene matches: 5. This CDR3 is built from 14 residues. CDR3 sequence: CASSIVASGDIQYF. The CDR3 DNA is TGTGCCAGTAGTATAGTGGCCAGCGGGGACATTCAGTACTTC.

The rearrangement uses TRBV14 and TRBJ2-7; D not resolved. Between the trimmed V and J ends, which lost 4 bases and 7 bases, there was a span of 17 bases. Per the germline V gene, CDR1 is SGHDN and CDR2 is FVKESK. The CDR3 has 14 amino acids. DNA for the CDR3: TGTGCCAGCAGCCCCCTCCCCCTCATAAGAGAGCAGTACTTC. This encodes CASSPLPLIREQYF. Full variable domain (outside the CDR3, taken from reference TRBV14 and TRBJ2-7): EAGVTQFPSHSVIEKGQTVTLRCDPISGHDNLYWYRRVMGKEIKFLLHFVKESKQDESGMPNNRFLAERTGGTYSTLKVQPAELEDSGVYFCASSPLPLIREQYFGPGTRLTVT.

This clonotype was seen only a few times. The V gene is TRBV7-6, the J gene TRBJ2-1; TRBD1 or TRBD2 may be the D gene (5 bases each). Trimming left V 4 bases short and J 11 bases short, with 9 bases between. Germline values: CDR1 SGHVS, CDR2 FNYEAQ. The CDR3 loop spans 11 amino acids. CDR3: CASSSGTQQFF. The CDR3 DNA reads TGTGCCAGCAGCTCCGGGACGCAGCAGTTCTTC.

The chain carries TRBV4-1 and TRBJ1-1; D unclear. The CDR3 is 13 amino acids. Germline V lookup: CDR1 MGHRA, CDR2 YSYEKL. V dropped 0 bases and J dropped 5 bases, with 7 bases sitting between them. DNA of the CDR3: TGCGCCAGCAGCCAAGAGGCTGGGACTGAAGCTTTCTTT. Amino acid sequence: CASSQEAGTEAFF.

J is TRBJ1-6 and V is TRBV7-8; 9 bases agree with TRBD1. Germline V gene sequence: CDR1 SGHVS, CDR2 FQNEAQ. This CDR3 comprises 16 residues. The trim removed 5 bases at V and 7 bases at J, leaving 9 bases unmatched. The CDR3 sequence is CASSDKGQGLNSPLHF. DNA of the CDR3: TGTGCCAGCAGCGACAAGGGACAGGGTTTGAATTCACCCCTCCACTTT.

The chain uses TRBV7-9 and TRBJ2-3; 13 positions match TRBD2. Germline CDR1 and CDR2: SEHNR and FQNEAQ (reference sequence). This CDR3 region has 17 residues. Trimming cost V 6 bases and J 2 bases; bases outside gene matches: 8. The CDR3 loop reads CASSYPGLAGYTDTQYF. DNA of the CDR3: TGTGCCAGCAGTTATCCGGGACTAGCGGGATACACAGATACGCAGTATTTT.

This clonotype was detected only once. The CDR3 bases are TGTGCCACCAGTGACCCCCCCCATGGCTACACCTTC. Its translation: CATSDPPHGYTF. The chain recombines TRBV24-1 with TRBJ1-2; D is ambiguous. Germline-derived CDR1 and CDR2 are KGHDR and SFDVKD. Between the trimmed V and J ends, which lost 4 bases and 6 bases, there was a span of 8 bases. CDR3 length equals 12 residues.

This chain joins TRBV27 and TRBJ2-1; 8 bases map to TRBD2. Germline-derived CDR1 and CDR2 are MNHEY and SMNVEV (reference sequence). After removal of 5 bases from V and 0 bases from J, the junction contained 6 bases not matched to a gene. CDR3 length: 16 amino acids. In DNA form, the CDR3 reads TGTGCCAGCAGTCACCTAGCGGGTGTCTCCTACAATGAGCAGTTCTTC. Translation: CASSHLAGVSYNEQFF.

CDR3 protein: CSGLTAGGTQHF. The CDR3, as DNA: TGCAGCGGACTAACTGCCGGTGGGACCCAGCATTTT. The rearrangement links TRBV29-1 to TRBJ1-5; no clear D gene. Germline V gives CDR1 SQVTM, CDR2 ANQGSEA. Trimming cost V 7 bases and J 11 bases, with 18 bases left between them. The CDR3 has 12 residues.

This chain connects TRBV5-1 to TRBJ2-7; 7 nucleotides line up with TRBD1. The CDR3 has 14 residues. Germline V CDR1 and CDR2: SGHRS, YFSETQ. J lost 3 bases, V lost 5 bases, and 8 bases had no gene match. The CDR3 loop reads CASSPWDRDYEQYF. CDR3 DNA sequence: TGCGCCAGCAGTCCCTGGGACAGAGACTACGAGCAGTACTTC.

The rearrangement links TRBV11-2 to TRBJ2-7, with TRBD2 matching over 7 bases. Germline trimming cut 5 bases from V and 2 bases from J; bases unmatched to any gene: 12. Germline V gives CDR1 SGHAT, CDR2 FQNNGV. The CDR3 has 16 amino acids. The CDR3 DNA sequence: TGTGCCAGCAGCGCGGGATTTGGGGGGGGTGCCTACGAGCAGTACTTC. Residues: CASSAGFGGGAYEQYF. The variable domain in full, with the rest retrieved from reference TRBV11-2 and TRBJ2-7, is EAGVAQSPRYKIIEKRQSVAFWCNPISGHATLYWYQQILGQGPKLLIQFQNNGVVDDSQLPKDRFSAERLKGVDSTLKIQPAKLEDSAVYLCASSAGFGGGAYEQYFGPGTRLTVT.